Given below is one T cell receptor beta chain in context. The target antigen is unknown. A junction end diverges from the germline sequence, so it may reflect a read error. The PCR had 60 Vbeta and 13 Jbeta primers. Repertoires were generated with immunoSEQ multiplex PCR, while TCRdb's copy carries only in-frame clones and drops some. In the table there are about 120,000 clones, around 76% of which are singletons. The data derive from a study of cytomegalovirus exposure and HLA in healthy donors. Study-wide findings and caveats: Among immune exposure information, only CMV serostatus was available. High specificity and sensitivity for cytomegalovirus status were reported for the classifier.

The CDR3 spans 13 residues. Germline V gene lookup returns CDR1 SGHRS and CDR2 YFSETQ. The clonotype originates from a woman in her thirties or forties in good health and CMV-seropositive. The sample taken for sequencing was PBMCs. The gene calls are TRBV5-1 and TRBJ1-2; weak D call: TRBD1 (6 bases). The CDR3 DNA reads as TGCGCCAGCAGCCCATACCCGGACAGTCCAGTCAGCTTC. Amino acids: CASSPYPDSPVSF.